This T cell receptor beta chain was profiled in a study of cytomegalovirus exposure and HLA in healthy donors. Across the whole study: Most genotyped donors, 65% to 90% of 300 to 400, had Caucasian-associated genetic ancestry.

The CDR3 totals 14 residues. The V gene's germline CDR1 is SGHRS and CDR2 YFSETQ. V was cut by 0 bases and J by 6 bases, with 10 bases left in between. Concerning this clone itself: The antigen is not known.

Overall study findings and caveats: For cytomegalovirus status, the classifier reportedly gave diagnoses with high specificity and sensitivity. TRBV6-2, TRBV6-3 and some other V segments were excluded as indistinguishable.

The primer mix had 60 Vbeta and 13 Jbeta primers. TCRdb keeps only in-frame clones here, not all; method: immunoSEQ multiplex PCR. The sample includes about 120,000 clones, around 86% of them seen just once. This sequence originates from a woman aged 40 to 50 in good health and CMV-seronegative. The sample was PBMCs. This rearrangement joins TRBV5-1 to TRBJ2-4, with a tentative D call TRBD2 (6 bases). This chain's CDR3 is CASSLEASANIQYF. In DNA form, the CDR3 reads TGCGCCAGCAGCTTGGAGGCTAGCGCAAACATTCAGTACTTC. Full variable domain (remainder filled in from reference TRBV5-1 and TRBJ2-4): KAGVTQTPRYLIKTRGQQVTLSCSPISGHRSVSWYQQTPGQGLQFLFEYFSETQRNKGNFPGRFSGRQFSNSRSEMNVSTLELGDSALYLCASSLEASANIQYFGAGTRLSVL.